These 8 T cell receptor beta chains share one sample of origin, sequenced in a study of CD8 T cells in ankylosing spondylitis (dated by TCRdb to about 2017). These receptors' targets are unknown. Study-wide conclusions, independent of this receptor: Blood from ankylosing spondylitis patients appeared to be characterized by a TCR beta motif made up of eight highly homologous amino acid variants.

Libraries were constructed by 5' RACE. Sequencing took place on an Illumina HiSeq 2500. TCRdb reprocessing: public reads trimmed at Q25 with fastp, clones called with MiXCR, in-frame beta chains kept. Every CDR3 protein is listed once, alongside the most common genes and DNA of its rows. For this sample the table gives a few hundred thousand distinct CDR3 sequences, of which about 16% were detected only once. 42% of the sample rests with the top ten. Material: blood, either unsorted or a sorted T cell fraction (not recorded which). These receptors came from a male donor with ankylosing spondylitis.

The rearrangement uses TRBV4-2 and TRBJ1-2; D gene uncertain. This CDR3 is built from 14 residues. V lost 2 bases and J 5 bases, leaving 12 bases between the germline ends. Germline loops: CDR1 LGHNA, CDR2 YNFKEQ. The CDR3 reads CASSQSDDKYGYTF. The DNA for the CDR3 is TGTGCCAGCAGCCAATCAGACGATAAGTATGGCTACACCTTC.

The J gene is TRBJ2-7, the V gene TRBV5-5; 8 bases map to TRBD2. This CDR3 is 14 amino acids long. J gave up 6 bases and V 0 bases, and 5 bases lay outside the gene matches. Germline lookup yields CDR1 SGHKS and CDR2 YYEKEE (reference sequence). The CDR3 region has the DNA TGTGCCAGCAGCTTGGAGAGTCGGGGGGGCGAGCAGTACTTC. Its protein product is CASSLESRGGEQYF.

In its sample, this clonotype was seen once. A clone one base away is much larger, so this may be a read error. This chain links TRBV29-1 with TRBJ2-1; no clear D. The germline V gene has CDR1 SQVTM and CDR2 ANQGSEA. The CDR3 has 14 amino acids. CDR3 amino acids: CSVEVPPAAHEQLF. CDR3 DNA: TGCAGCGTTGAAGTGCCCCCGGCCGCCCATGAGCAGCTCTTC.

Ten or more counts support this clonotype. The chain employs TRBV4-2 and TRBJ2-7; D not certain. The V end was cut by 0 bases, the J end by 4 bases, with 13 bases between. CDR3 length: 15 amino acids. Germline loops: CDR1 LGHNA, CDR2 YNFKEQ. CDR3 in amino acids: CASSQETSVAYEQYF. Written as DNA, the CDR3 is TGTGCCAGCAGCCAAGAAACGTCCGTGGCGTACGAGCAGTACTTC.

This clonotype came up a few times. This chain connects TRBV2 to TRBJ2-4; D gene unclear. Trimming took off 4 bases at V and 0 bases at J, with 10 bases between the two ends. CDR1 and CDR2 (germline): SNHLY, FYNNEI. The CDR3 consists of 15 residues. The CDR3 protein is CASSGHPLAKNIQYF. CDR3 DNA sequence: TGTGCCAGCAGTGGGCACCCTCTAGCCAAAAACATTCAGTACTTC.

This clonotype occurred a few times. The chain uses TRBV7-2 and TRBJ2-5; 10 nucleotides match TRBD2. The CDR3 totals 16 residues. CDR1 and CDR2 from the germline V gene are SGHTA and FQGNSA. With V trimmed by 2 bases and J by 2 bases, 5 bases remained unmatched. The CDR3 reads CASSLSLLAGQETQYF. Written as DNA, the CDR3 is TGTGCCAGCAGCTTATCCCTACTAGCGGGACAAGAGACCCAGTACTTC.

This clonotype was counted a few times. V gene TRBV10-3 combines with J gene TRBJ1-5; D gene unclear. V was pared by 0 bases and J by 6 bases, with 12 bases between. The CDR3 is 15 residues long. CDR1 is ENHRY and CDR2 is SYGVKD in the germline V gene. CDR3 bases: TGTGCCATCAGTGAGTCGTGGGCCTTGGGTCAGCCCCAGCATTTT. It is translated as CAISESWALGQPQHF.

This clonotype was observed a handful of times. The chain couples TRBV10-3 to TRBJ2-1; TRBD1 matches at 9 bases. The junction had 6 bases not matched to a gene; V was cut back by 0 bases and J by 6 bases. The CDR3 length is 16 residues. Germline V gene lookup returns CDR1 ENHRY and CDR2 SYGVKD. CDR3 region: CAISESMGQGLNEQFF. The CDR3 DNA reads as TGTGCCATCAGTGAGTCTATGGGACAGGGCCTCAATGAGCAGTTCTTC.